This TCR beta chain is from a study of blood T cells in healthy people across ages. Overall study: About one barcoded TCR beta cDNA was captured per two T cells.

V gave up 6 bases and J gave up 11 bases; unmatched junction bases: 21. Germline V lookup: CDR1 DFQATT, CDR2 SNEGSKA (reference sequence). This CDR3 comprises 16 residues. Next came a second PCR, run for about 6 to 12 cycles, which used a sample-barcoded 5' primer along with a J-beta primer mix. Every single cDNA molecule received a tag from a template-switch adaptor with 12 random nucleotides. Samples each returned at least 3 million CDR3-containing paired-end reads. TCRdb ran MiXCR on the 5' RACE reads and lists one entry per CDR3 protein. The profile shows about 830,000 distinct CDR3 sequences, about 62% of them singletons. Those donating, healthy Caucasian individuals from Russia, were aged roughly 6 to 100. This clonotype was counted between two and nine times.

The sequenced sample was blood. This clonotype was obtained from a man aged 25-40 years in good health. The chain carries TRBV20-1 and TRBJ2-5; 10 nucleotides agree with TRBD1. The CDR3 coding sequence is TGCAGTGCGGAGGACAGGGGGGGTTTCTCCTACAATGAGCAGTACTTC. Protein product: CSAEDRGGFSYNEQYF.